A selection of T cell receptor beta chains follows, all from one sample in a study of regulatory T cells in long-lasting Graves disease. TCRdb called the multiplex PCR reads again in MiXCR, with one record for every CDR3 protein. This sample has about 460,000 distinct CDR3 sequences, with about 20% found just once. The source was peripheral blood mononuclear cells (PBMCs), collected when the disease was refractory, from a patient treated with antithyroid drugs. The source is a female donor with Graves disease. The CDR3 runs from the conserved cysteine through the conserved F or W.

V gene: TRBV11-2; J gene: TRBJ2-3; CDR3 protein: CASSLGVRVSTDTQYF
V gene: TRBV15; J gene: TRBJ1-5; CDR3 protein: CATSPRQVSNQPQHF
V gene: TRBV6-1; J gene: TRBJ2-7; CDR3 protein: CASSEVPYEQYF
V gene: TRBV12-5; J gene: TRBJ1-5; CDR3 protein: CASGLPSAGYQPQHF
V gene: TRBV27; J gene: TRBJ2-7; CDR3 protein: CASAALAGVFAYEQYF
V gene: TRBV27; J gene: TRBJ2-2; CDR3 protein: CASSPISRQGFKGELFF
V gene: TRBV29-1; J gene: TRBJ2-3; CDR3 protein: CSVEGQGEVIDTQYF
V gene: TRBV5-1; J gene: TRBJ2-1; CDR3 protein: CASSLIGNEQFF
V gene: TRBV11-3; J gene: TRBJ2-2; CDR3 protein: CASSPRESRTGELFF
V gene: TRBV20-1; J gene: TRBJ2-7; CDR3 protein: CSAQGLAFSYEQYF
V gene: TRBV12-3/TRBV12-4; J gene: TRBJ1-4; CDR3 protein: CASSLAGTVKNEKLFF
V gene: TRBV27; J gene: TRBJ1-2; CDR3 protein: CASARSKGNYGYTF
V gene: TRBV7-9; J gene: TRBJ1-3; CDR3 protein: CASSPRVSGNTIYF
V gene: TRBV6-1; J gene: TRBJ1-1; CDR3 protein: CASSSSSGNTEAFF
V gene: TRBV20-1; J gene: TRBJ1-2; CDR3 protein: CSAPDRGSPNYGYTF
V gene: TRBV4-3; J gene: TRBJ2-5; CDR3 protein: CASSRSGTGGPETQYF
V gene: TRBV3-1; J gene: TRBJ2-7; CDR3 protein: CASSPIGGFSYEQYF
V gene: TRBV7-3; J gene: TRBJ1-1; CDR3 protein: CASSLSNSNTEAFF
V gene: TRBV3-1; J gene: TRBJ2-7; CDR3 protein: CASSQDRLSYEQYF
V gene: TRBV6-5; J gene: TRBJ1-2; CDR3 protein: CASSYSGGTGVPNYGYTF